What follows describes a single T cell receptor (beta chain). The target of this receptor is not known. No base quality information exists; no much larger clone differs at one position. These data belong to a study of technical replicates of blood from a handful of donors (dated by TCRdb to the late 2010s). The library was made by the immunoSEQ multiplex PCR assay. The table comes from immuneACCESS by way of TCRdb, which keeps in-frame sequences with V and J called. Part of the clones is missing from these tables; in studies checked, under half for an unresolved V gene and the rest for unknown reasons. For this sample the table gives 80,000 to 90,000 clones, of which just under 95% were detected only once. The top ten constitute about 0.25% of the sample. This TCR was sampled from a human donor in good health. Sequenced sample: T cells isolated from PBMCs.

The CDR3 reads CASSAGQGMNTEAFF. The DNA sequence is given as TGTGCCAGCAGTGCGGGACAGGGGATGAACACTGAAGCTTTCTTT. The chain uses TRBV6-1 and TRBJ1-1; the central 10 bases match TRBD1. CDR1 and CDR2 (MNHNS, SASEGT) derive from the germline V gene. From V the trimming removes 4 bases and from J it removes 0 bases, while the gene matches leave 2 bases of the junction unaccounted for. Including the terminal cysteine and phenylalanine, the CDR3 comprises 15 residues. Kept here is only the CDR3 DNA, which spans 45 bases and is read in frame from base 1.